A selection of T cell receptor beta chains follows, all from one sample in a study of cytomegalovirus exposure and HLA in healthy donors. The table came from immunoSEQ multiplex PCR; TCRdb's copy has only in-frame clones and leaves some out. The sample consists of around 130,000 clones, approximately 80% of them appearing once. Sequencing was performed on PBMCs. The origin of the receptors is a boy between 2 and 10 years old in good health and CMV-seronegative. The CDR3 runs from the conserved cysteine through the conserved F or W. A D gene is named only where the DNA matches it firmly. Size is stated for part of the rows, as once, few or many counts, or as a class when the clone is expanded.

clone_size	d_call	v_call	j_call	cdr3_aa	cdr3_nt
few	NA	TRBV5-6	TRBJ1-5	CASSSQGTSNQPQHF	TGTGCCAGCAGCTCACAGGGAACGAGCAATCAGCCCCAGCATTTT
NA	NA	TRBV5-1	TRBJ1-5	CASSLEGVSNQPQHF	TGCGCCAGCAGCTTGGAAGGGGTGAGCAATCAGCCCCAGCATTTT
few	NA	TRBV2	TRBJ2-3	CASSLLDTQYF	TGTGCCAGCAGTCTACTGGATACGCAGTATTTT
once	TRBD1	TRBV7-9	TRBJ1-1	CASSFRQGAGNTEAFF	TGTGCCAGCAGCTTTAGGCAGGGGGCAGGGAACACTGAAGCTTTCTTT
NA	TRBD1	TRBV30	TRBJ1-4	CAWDVDRELFF	TGTGCCTGGGACGTTGACAGGGAACTGTTTTTT
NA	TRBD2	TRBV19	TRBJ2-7	CASSLRGGGGTYEQYF	TGTGCCAGTAGTTTACGGGGCGGGGGTGGCACCTACGAGCAGTACTTC
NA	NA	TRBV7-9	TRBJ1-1	CSSSPVGRVITEAFF	TGTTCCAGCAGTCCAGTTGGCAGGGTCATCACTGAAGCTTTCTTT
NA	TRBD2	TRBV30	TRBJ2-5	CAWSGLANPQETQYF	TGTGCCTGGAGTGGACTAGCCAATCCCCAAGAGACCCAGTACTTC
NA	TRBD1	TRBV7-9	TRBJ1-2	CASSSPGTGGVNTF	TGTGCCAGCAGCTCTCCCGGGACAGGGGGCGTCAACACCTTC
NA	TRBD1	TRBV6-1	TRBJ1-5	CASSEAGQGIGQPQHF	TGTGCCAGCAGTGAAGCAGGACAGGGTATTGGACAGCCCCAGCATTTT
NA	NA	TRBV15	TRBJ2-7	CATSRGGKQYF	TGTGCCACCAGCAGAGGGGGCAAGCAGTACTTC
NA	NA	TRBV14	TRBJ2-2	CASQETGSPRDTGELFF	TGTGCCAGCCAGGAGACAGGATCTCCCCGAGACACCGGGGAGCTGTTTTTT
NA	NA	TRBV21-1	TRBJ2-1	CASSRETKQFF	TGTGCCAGCAGCCGTGAGACTAAGCAGTTCTTC
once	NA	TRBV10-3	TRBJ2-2	CAISTTTSADGELFF	TGTGCCATCAGTACAACAACTAGTGCTGACGGGGAGCTGTTTTTT
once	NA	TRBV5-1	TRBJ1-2	CASSLPRLSDGYTF	TGCGCCAGCAGCTTGCCTCGTTTGAGCGATGGCTACACCTTC
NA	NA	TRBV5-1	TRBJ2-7	CASSPLAIRGEQYF	TGCGCCAGCAGCCCTCTAGCGATTCGGGGCGAGCAGTACTTC
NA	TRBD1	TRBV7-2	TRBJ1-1	CASSRNRGFKAEAFF	TGTGCCAGCAGCAGAAACAGGGGTTTCAAGGCTGAAGCTTTCTTT
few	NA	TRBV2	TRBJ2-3	CASSPGGPLTDTQYF	TGTGCCAGCAGTCCGGGCGGGCCGCTCACAGATACGCAGTATTTT
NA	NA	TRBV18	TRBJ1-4	CASRSRGTNEKLFF	TGTGCCTCCCGATCCCGGGGAACTAATGAAAAACTGTTTTTT
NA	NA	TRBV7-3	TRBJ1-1	CASSEGIGQLNTEAFF	TGTGCCAGCAGTGAAGGTATTGGGCAGCTGAACACTGAAGCTTTCTTT
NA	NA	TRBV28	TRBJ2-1	CAVTGMPGNEQFF	TGTGCCGTAACAGGGATGCCTGGGAATGAGCAGTTCTTC
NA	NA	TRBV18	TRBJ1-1	CASSPPRTANTEAFF	TGTGCCAGCTCACCACCCAGGACAGCGAACACTGAAGCTTTCTTT
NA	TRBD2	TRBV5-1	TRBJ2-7	CASSSRAVAGDEQYF	TGCGCCAGCAGCAGTCGAGCGGTAGCGGGGGACGAGCAGTACTTC
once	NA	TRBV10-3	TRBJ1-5	CAISATREQPQHF	TGTGCCATCAGTGCAACGAGGGAACAGCCCCAGCATTTT
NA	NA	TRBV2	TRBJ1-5	CASSTGHNQPQHF	TGTGCCAGCAGTACAGGGCACAATCAGCCCCAGCATTTT
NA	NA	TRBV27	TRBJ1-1	CASSSLFSEAFF	TGTGCCAGCAGTTCCTTATTCTCTGAAGCTTTCTTT
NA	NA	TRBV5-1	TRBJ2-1	CASSLGQGSYNEQFF	TGCGCCAGCAGCTTAGGACAAGGCTCCTACAATGAGCAGTTCTTC
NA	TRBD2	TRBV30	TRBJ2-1	CAWRASGGRVEQFF	TGTGCCTGGAGGGCTAGCGGGGGGCGGGTTGAGCAGTTCTTC
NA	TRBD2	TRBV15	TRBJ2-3	CATSREASGGPSTDTQYF	TGTGCCACCAGCAGAGAGGCTAGCGGGGGTCCCAGCACAGATACGCAGTATTTT
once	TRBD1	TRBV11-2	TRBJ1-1	CASSSLQGARTEAFF	TGTGCCAGCAGCTCCCTACAGGGGGCGAGGACTGAAGCTTTCTTT
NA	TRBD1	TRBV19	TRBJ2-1	CASSTRDRENNEQFF	TGTGCCAGTAGTACCCGGGACAGGGAAAATAATGAGCAGTTCTTC
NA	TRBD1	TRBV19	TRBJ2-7	CASSSRDRAYEQYF	TGTGCCAGTAGTTCCCGGGACAGGGCGTACGAGCAGTACTTC
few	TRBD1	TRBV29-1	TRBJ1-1	CSARGGSPEAFF	TGCAGCGCCCGAGGGGGCTCCCCTGAAGCTTTCTTT
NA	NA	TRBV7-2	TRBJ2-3	CASSLDRPPSNTQYF	TGTGCCAGCAGCTTAGACAGGCCTCCTTCCAATACGCAGTATTTT
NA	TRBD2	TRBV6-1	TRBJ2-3	CASSETAGGTDTQYF	TGTGCCAGCAGTGAAACGGCGGGGGGCACAGATACGCAGTATTTT
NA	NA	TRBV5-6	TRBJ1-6	CASSWSSYNSPLHF	TGTGCCAGCAGCTGGAGCTCCTATAATTCACCCCTCCACTTT